This TCR beta chain was captured by sequencing in a study of blood T cell repertoires in COVID-19. Study information: Sites in the United States, Italy and Spain provided acute and convalescent COVID-19 samples.

This CDR3 comprises 17 residues. Trimming at V came to 4 bases and at J to 0 bases, leaving 6 bases not matched to a gene. Germline V gene sequence: CDR1 SGHDN, CDR2 FVKESK. The authors' processing: Reference gene primer amplification yielded estimated nucleated cell counts. Sequencing used immunoSEQ multiplex PCR; TCRdb keeps in-frame clones, though not all of them. D and trimming come from the DNA, and the V and J calls and clone size come from that table. The sample holds 200,000 or so clones, approximately 87% seen once. The rearrangement links TRBV14 to TRBJ2-6, with 7 bases fitting TRBD1. The origin of this receptor is a woman aged 50 to 60 with acute or convalescent COVID-19. The sequencing input was peripheral blood. The CDR3 here is CASSRGQVPSGANVLTF. The CDR3 DNA reads TGTGCCAGCAGCCGCGGACAGGTACCCTCTGGGGCCAACGTCCTGACTTTC.